This TCR beta chain was identified in a study of cytomegalovirus exposure and HLA in healthy donors. Germline assignment: CDR1 SNHLY and CDR2 FYNNEI. The V gene end was trimmed by 7 bases and the J gene end by 7 bases; junction bases not matched to a gene: 16. The CDR3 consists of 16 residues. Turning to this clone: A much larger clone lies a single base off, so this may be a read error.

Assay: immunoSEQ multiplex PCR; the TCRdb copy retains only in-frame clones and omits some. The sample yields about 160,000 clones, 84% seen once. The gene calls are TRBV2 and TRBJ1-5, with 7 positions matching TRBD1. This sequence originates from a man in his thirties or forties in good health and CMV-seropositive. Source material: PBMCs. Written as DNA, the CDR3 is TGTGCCAGCAAAGAGGACAGGACCCAAACTGGGCAGCCCCAGCATTTT. It translates to CASKEDRTQTGQPQHF.